This T cell receptor (beta chain) emerged from a study of blood T cell repertoires in COVID-19. Study overall: Some COVID-19 samples were acute and others convalescent; all came from the United States, Italy and Spain. In each case, the material was cDNA or gDNA derived from T cells, B-cell-depleted T cells, or PBMCs.

Authors' methods: Amplification with reference gene primers provided the estimates of nucleated cell counts. The repertoire was sequenced with immunoSEQ multiplex PCR; TCRdb's copy has only in-frame clones and lacks some. V and J calls and clone size come straight from that table; D and trimming were deduced from the DNA. There are some 250,000 clones in the sample; 82% occur only once, and under 3.5% lies in the top ten. V dropped 6 bases and J dropped 6; count of bases not matched to a gene: 13. Germline V CDR1 and CDR2: MDHEN, SYDVKM. The CDR3 has 15 residues. Sequenced: peripheral blood. The rearrangement links TRBV28 to TRBJ2-7, with TRBD2 identical over 8 bases. This TCR was sampled from a young woman with acute or convalescent COVID-19. As DNA, the CDR3 is TGTGCCAGCAGCCCTTTAGGGCAGGGGACTAGCGAGCAGTACTTC. It is translated as CASSPLGQGTSEQYF.